This TCR beta chain originates from a study of blood T cell repertoires in COVID-19. Overall study context: The origin of the acute and convalescent COVID-19 samples was the United States, Italy and Spain.

In the authors' methods: Reference gene primer amplification in the assay estimated nucleated cell counts. The repertoire was sequenced with immunoSEQ multiplex PCR; TCRdb's copy has only in-frame clones and lacks some. D and trimming were read from the DNA, whereas the V and J calls and clone size are those reported in that table. This table has 150,000 to 200,000 clones, around four fifths appearing once. This clonotype was sampled from a woman aged 80 or over with COVID-19, enrolled during active disease. Material for sequencing was peripheral blood.

CDR3 region: CASSLAATNYGYTF. The CDR3 coding sequence is TGTGCCAGCAGCTTAGCGGCCACTAACTATGGCTACACCTTC. This chain joins TRBV7-2 and TRBJ1-2; D gene uncertain. This CDR3 contains 14 residues. The germline V and J ends were trimmed by 0 bases and 0 bases, with 5 bases remaining between them. Per the germline V gene, CDR1 is SGHTA and CDR2 is FQGNSA.